One sample yielded the 27 T cell receptor beta chains listed below, sequenced in a study of blood T cells in healthy people across ages. Together with a sample-barcoded 5' primer, a J-beta primer mix was included in a second PCR lasting roughly 6 to 12 cycles. TCRdb independently ran MiXCR on the 5' RACE reads; one entry per CDR3 protein. The sample lists about 800,000 distinct CDR3 sequences, roughly 64% occurring once. The sequenced sample was blood. The receptors here all came from a man aged 25 to 40 in good health.

The chain links TRBV6-5 to TRBJ2-7; D may be TRBD1 or TRBD2 (5 bases each). The CDR3 consists of 13 residues. V lost 5 bases and J lost 2, with 10 bases in between. Germline CDR1 and CDR2: MNHEY and SVGAGI. The CDR3 is CASSGDVTYEQYF. CDR3 in DNA: TGTGCCAGCAGTGGGGACGTTACCTACGAGCAGTACTTC.

The chain has TRBV2 and TRBJ2-7; D is perhaps TRBD2 (5 bases). V was trimmed by 0 bases and J by 5 bases, leaving 11 bases between them. The germline V gene has CDR1 SNHLY and CDR2 FYNNEI. The CDR3 spans 14 residues. CDR3 nucleotides: TGTGCCAGCAGTGAAGCGCTTAGGGAGCACGAGCAGTACTTC. It codes for CASSEALREHEQYF. The full variable domain, completed using reference TRBV2 and TRBJ2-7, is EPEVTQTPSHQVTQMGQEVILRCVPISNHLYFYWYRQILGQKVEFLVSFYNNEISEKSEIFDDQFSVERPDGSNFTLKIRSTKLEDSAMYFCASSEALREHEQYFGPGTRLTVT.

The rearrangement joins TRBV7-2 to TRBJ2-7, with D perhaps assigned TRBD1 or TRBD2 (5 bases each). CDR1 SGHTA and CDR2 FQGNSA come from the germline V gene. The CDR3 runs 13 residues. The germline V and J ends were trimmed by 5 bases and 4 bases, with 12 bases remaining between them. In DNA, the CDR3 is TGTGCCAGCAGCGTGCTCGGGGCATACGAGCAGTACTTC. Residues: CASSVLGAYEQYF.

The chain joins TRBV20-1 to TRBJ2-7, with TRBD2 identical over 9 bases. From germline, CDR1 is DFQATT and CDR2 SNEGSKA (reference sequence). Unmatched junction bases numbered 14, after V lost 6 bases and J lost 5 bases. The length of the CDR3 is 15 residues. The CDR3 reads CSAIDSSGVVHEQYF. As DNA, the CDR3 is TGCAGTGCCATAGACTCTAGCGGGGTGGTCCACGAGCAGTACTTC.

This sequence joins TRBV6-5 and TRBJ2-4, with a weak D call TRBD1 (6 bases). Germline CDR1 MNHEY, CDR2 SVGAGI. There are 15 residues in the CDR3. V lost 5 bases and J lost 0, with 11 bases in between. Written as DNA, the CDR3 is TGTGCCAGCAGTGCCGGGACAATAGCCAAAAACATTCAGTACTTC. This encodes CASSAGTIAKNIQYF.

This clonotype is a singleton in its sample. The J gene is TRBJ2-1, the V gene TRBV20-1; D unresolved. The CDR3 spans 16 residues. Germline V gene data show CDR1 as DFQATT and CDR2 as SNEGSKA (reference sequence). The V gene lost 0 bases and the J gene lost 0 bases, with 12 bases spanning the gap. This CDR3 is CSARDPLKNSYNEQFF. CDR3 sequence (DNA): TGCAGTGCTAGAGATCCCTTGAAGAACTCCTACAATGAGCAGTTCTTC.

The genes are TRBV20-1 and TRBJ1-5; D is possibly TRBD1 (6 bases). Germline-derived CDR1 and CDR2 are DFQATT and SNEGSKA (reference sequence). This CDR3 has 14 residues. V lost 0 bases to trimming and J lost 5 bases, with 11 bases between them. The CDR3 bases are TGCAGTGCTAGAGACCCAGGGGTTCATCAGCCCCAGCATTTT. It encodes CSARDPGVHQPQHF.

The count of this clonotype is one. The CDR3 sequence is CASSEGGQSWTEAFF. CDR3 nucleotides: TGTGCCAGCAGTGAAGGGGGACAGAGTTGGACTGAAGCTTTCTTT. This rearrangement joins TRBV25-1 to TRBJ1-1; 7 nucleotides align to TRBD1. Germline CDR1 MGHDK, CDR2 SYGVNS. Trimming at V came to 2 bases and at J to 5 bases, leaving 8 bases not matched to a gene. The CDR3 covers 15 residues. Full variable domain (outside the CDR3, taken from reference TRBV25-1 and TRBJ1-1): EADIYQTPRYLVIGTGKKITLECSQTMGHDKMYWYQQDPGMELHLIHYSYGVNSTEKGDLSSESTVSRIRTEHFPLTLESARPSHTSQYLCASSEGGQSWTEAFFGQGTRLTVV.

This clonotype is a singleton in its sample. The chain uses TRBV20-1 and TRBJ2-7; 13 bases agree with TRBD2. V shed 5 bases and J 5 bases; nucleotides not matched to a gene: 6. CDR1 is DFQATT and CDR2 is SNEGSKA in the germline V gene (reference sequence). The CDR3 runs to 14 residues. CDR3 DNA sequence: TGCAGTGCTGCCGGGACTAGCGGGGAGGACGAGCAGTACTTC. The encoded protein is CSAAGTSGEDEQYF.

This clonotype showed up just a few times. This rearrangement joins TRBV7-9 to TRBJ2-7, with D hard to call. The CDR3 has 14 residues. From germline, CDR1 is SEHNR and CDR2 FQNEAQ (reference sequence). V was shortened by 8 bases and J by 2 bases, with 16 bases between the two germline ends. The CDR3 protein is CASGVAIKPYEQYF. The CDR3 nucleotides are TGTGCCAGCGGCGTGGCTATAAAACCCTACGAGCAGTACTTC.

This clonotype was seen more than once but under ten times. The genes are TRBV4-2 and TRBJ2-7; 13 bases match TRBD2. Per germline, CDR1 LGHNA and CDR2 YNFKEQ. V gave up 4 bases and J gave up 3 bases; unmatched junction bases: 3. The CDR3 spans 15 residues. CDR3 coding DNA: TGTGCCAGCAGCCTCGGGACTAGCGGGAACTACGAGCAGTACTTC. This codes for CASSLGTSGNYEQYF.

The CDR3 DNA reads TGTGCCAGCAGTCTCGAGTTAAATCAGCCCCAGCATTTT. Translation gives CASSLELNQPQHF. V and J are TRBV6-1 and TRBJ1-5; D remains unclear. This CDR3 has 13 residues. Germline V lookup: CDR1 MNHNS, CDR2 SASEGT. V gave up 5 bases and J gave up 4 bases, with 9 bases separating them.

This chain links TRBV20-1 with TRBJ1-1, with D tentatively TRBD1 (5 bases). The CDR3 is 14 amino acids. The germline V gene encodes CDR1 DFQATT and CDR2 SNEGSKA (reference sequence). The germline V and J ends were trimmed by 0 bases and 8 bases, with 16 bases remaining between them. The CDR3: CSARDIRRGEEAFF. Written as DNA, the CDR3 is TGCAGTGCTAGAGATATTAGGAGAGGGGAAGAAGCTTTCTTT.

The CDR3 protein is CASSGREFGGYTF. Here the CDR3 DNA reads TGTGCCAGCAGTGGACGGGAGTTCGGTGGCTACACCTTC. The V and J genes are TRBV12-3 or TRBV12-4 and TRBJ1-2; D is uncertain. Trimming left V 5 bases short and J 7 bases short, with 14 bases between. This CDR3 spans 13 amino acids.

In its sample, this clonotype was seen a few times. The chain uses TRBV20-1 and TRBJ1-5, with D maybe TRBD1 (6 bases). In germline, CDR1 is DFQATT, CDR2 SNEGSKA (reference sequence). There are 13 residues in the CDR3. Between the trimmed V and J ends, which lost 4 bases and 5 bases, there was a span of 12 bases. CDR3 nucleotide sequence: TGCAGTGCTACACAACAGGGAGATCAGCCCCAGCATTTT. Translating it yields CSATQQGDQPQHF.

This clonotype was seen a handful of times. The chain combines TRBV4-1 with TRBJ2-3; TRBD2 matches 11 bases. V gave up 3 bases and J gave up 2 bases; unmatched junction bases: 4. The CDR3 spans 16 residues. Germline V lookup: CDR1 MGHRA, CDR2 YSYEKL. Here the CDR3 reads CASSHGTSGNTDTQYF. As DNA, the CDR3 is TGCGCCAGCAGCCACGGGACTAGCGGAAACACAGATACGCAGTATTTT.

The chain has TRBV6-1 and TRBJ2-1; 13 nucleotides align to TRBD2. Germline V lookup: CDR1 MNHNS, CDR2 SASEGT. The CDR3 loop spans 18 amino acids. Losses at the gene ends were 2 bases for V and 14 bases for J; bases not matched to a gene: 18. CDR3 sequence (DNA): TGTGCCAGCAGTGAACTTGGGCCGGGACTAGCGGGGTCTTTGGGGAAGTTCTTC. It yields the protein CASSELGPGLAGSLGKFF.

The chain couples TRBV5-1 to TRBJ2-1; unclear D gene. Germline V CDR1 and CDR2: SGHRS, YFSETQ. V was pared by 2 bases and J by 9 bases, with 12 bases between. This CDR3 is built from 13 residues. The DNA of the CDR3 is TGCGCCAGCAGCTTATTTGGGTCGAGTGAGCAGTTCTTC. Translated: CASSLFGSSEQFF.

This clonotype was detected only a few times. V gene TRBV20-1 combines with J gene TRBJ2-1; the D is unclear. Trimming stripped 5 bases from V and 9 bases from J, with 11 bases between. Looked up from germline, CDR1 is DFQATT and CDR2 is SNEGSKA (reference sequence). This CDR3 contains 11 residues. The CDR3 reads CSAWKSSEQFF. CDR3 DNA: TGCAGTGCTTGGAAGTCCAGTGAGCAGTTCTTC.

The rearrangement joins TRBV29-1 to TRBJ2-7, with 11 bases fitting TRBD2. The V and J ends lost 3 bases and 4 bases, in that order; junction bases with no gene match: 2. The CDR3 is 13 residues long. Germline CDR1 is SQVTM and CDR2 is ANQGSEA. Written as DNA, the CDR3 is TGCAGCGTTGAGACTAGCGGGGAGTACGAGCAGTACTTC. This translates into CSVETSGEYEQYF.

V is TRBV5-1 and J is TRBJ2-1; 9 nucleotides align to TRBD1. This CDR3 spans 15 amino acids. Germline lookup yields CDR1 SGHRS and CDR2 YFSETQ. J was trimmed by 4 bases and V by 7 bases; bases with no gene match: 9. The CDR3 nucleotides read TGCGCCAGCGGGATTGGACAGGGGTCTTACAATGAGCAGTTCTTC. As protein: CASGIGQGSYNEQFF.

V is TRBV28 and J is TRBJ1-2; D may be TRBD1 (6 bases). V gave up 7 bases and J gave up 0 bases, with 18 bases separating them. Germline V lookup: CDR1 MDHEN, CDR2 SYDVKM. The CDR3 totals 16 residues. This chain's CDR3 is CASKDTGSLANYGYTF. The CDR3 nucleotides read TGTGCCAGCAAAGATACAGGGAGTTTAGCTAACTATGGCTACACCTTC.

This clonotype was seen only a few times. This sequence joins TRBV20-1 and TRBJ2-7, with 7 bases lining up with TRBD2. The germline CDR1 and CDR2 sequences are DFQATT and SNEGSKA (reference sequence). With V trimmed by 6 bases and J by 3 bases, 8 bases remained unmatched. The CDR3 is 13 residues long. CDR3 protein: CSAAGLVGYEQYF. The CDR3 DNA reads as TGCAGTGCCGCCGGACTAGTCGGCTACGAGCAGTACTTC.

This chain connects TRBV4-3 to TRBJ2-7, with D perhaps being TRBD1 or TRBD2 (5 bases each). Germline V gene lookup returns CDR1 LGHNA and CDR2 YSLEER. The CDR3 consists of 18 residues. Trimming removed 0 bases at V and 0 bases at J, with 18 bases between. Here the CDR3 DNA reads TGCGCCAGCAGCCAAGAACTGGGGGTGGGAGCTAGCTCCTACGAGCAGTACTTC. It specifies CASSQELGVGASSYEQYF.

This clonotype has just one count. The genes are TRBV3-1 and TRBJ2-5; tentative D call: TRBD1 (5 bases). The germline CDR1 and CDR2 sequences are LGHDT and YNNKEL (reference sequence). This CDR3 region has 15 residues. Trimming removed 1 base at V and 5 bases at J, with 14 bases between. The CDR3 DNA is TGTGCCAGCAGCCAAGTGGGCAGGGTTAGGGAGACCCAGTACTTC. Translation: CASSQVGRVRETQYF.

This clonotype was counted between two and nine times. The CDR3 sequence is CASSLRWNTEAFF. In DNA form, the CDR3 reads TGTGCCAGCAGTTTAAGGTGGAACACTGAAGCTTTCTTT. The J gene is TRBJ1-1, the V gene TRBV27; D is undetermined. The germline V gene has CDR1 MNHEY and CDR2 SMNVEV (reference sequence). The CDR3 runs to 13 residues. V gave up 2 bases and J gave up 1 base, with 5 bases separating them.

J is TRBJ2-1 and V is TRBV9; D unclear. Germline values: CDR1 SGDLS, CDR2 YYNGEE. V lost 3 bases and J lost 7, with 14 bases in between. The CDR3 consists of 14 residues. CDR3 DNA: TGTGCCAGCAGCGGGTTAGCAAAGGGAAATGAGCAGTTCTTC. It translates to CASSGLAKGNEQFF.